The present T cell receptor beta chain was sequenced within a study of graft-versus-host responses after intestinal transplantation. Germline V gene sequence: CDR1 SGHRS, CDR2 YFSETQ. The CDR3 extends over 12 amino acids. V lost 4 bases to trimming and J lost 4 bases, with 7 bases between them. Sequencing was performed with immunoSEQ multiplex PCR; in TCRdb, only in-frame clones are kept and a portion is missing. In the table there are 20,000 to 25,000 clones, around 92% of which are singletons. The study, taken as a whole, reports: Some patients had graft-donor T cell macrochimerism, and their allografts showed high graft-versus-host to host-versus-graft clonal ratios.

With respect to this clone: The antigen is unknown.

The chain is built from TRBV5-1 and TRBJ2-3; no definite D call. The input for sequencing was PBMCs, taken roughly 270 days after intestinal transplant. The sequence came from a human patient who received an intestinal transplant, so some T cells may come from the graft donor. CDR3 DNA: TGCGCCAGCAGCCCGTCTGCAGATACGCAGTATTTT. Residues: CASSPSADTQYF. The whole variable domain, filled in from reference TRBV5-1 and TRBJ2-3, reads KAGVTQTPRYLIKTRGQQVTLSCSPISGHRSVSWYQQTPGQGLQFLFEYFSETQRNKGNFPGRFSGRQFSNSRSEMNVSTLELGDSALYLCASSPSADTQYFGPGTRLTVL.